Below, 24 T cell receptor beta chains from the same sample are listed, as sequenced in a study of CD8 T cells in Susac syndrome. Random hexamers were used to reverse transcribe the RNA input (roughly 0.5 to 1 ug). One entry per CDR3 protein, called by TCRdb with MiXCR from the immunoSEQ multiplex PCR reads. The table shows 150,000 to 200,000 distinct CDR3 sequences, with roughly 90% occurring only once. Sequencing was carried out using CD4+ T cells from PBMCs. These receptors all stem from a human donor with Susac syndrome.

The chain joins TRBV6-2 or TRBV6-3 to TRBJ2-2, with TRBD1 matching over 8 bases. The CDR3 is 13 amino acids. Trimming removed 4 bases from V and 7 bases from J; junction bases left unmatched: 2. Per germline, CDR1 MNHEY and CDR2 SVGEGT. The CDR3 is CASSFGQGGELFF. Here the CDR3 DNA reads TGTGCCAGCAGTTTCGGACAGGGCGGGGAGCTGTTTTTT.

The chain has TRBV5-6 and TRBJ2-7, with D unresolved. Germline assignment: CDR1 SGHDT and CDR2 YYEEEE. The CDR3 covers 14 residues. Trimming stripped 0 bases from V and 2 bases from J, with 9 bases between. Here the CDR3 DNA reads TGTGCCAGCAGCTTGGGGCAGCCAACCTACGAGCAGTACTTC. Protein product: CASSLGQPTYEQYF.

The rearrangement links TRBV29-1 to TRBJ1-2; the D gene is possibly TRBD1 (5 bases). There are 15 residues in the CDR3. Germline loops: CDR1 SQVTM, CDR2 ANQGSEA. V lost 1 base and J 3 bases, leaving 15 bases between the germline ends. CDR3 sequence: CSVEVPQAAYYGYTF. The CDR3 DNA reads TGCAGCGTTGAAGTCCCACAGGCTGCCTACTATGGCTACACCTTC. The whole variable domain, filled in from reference TRBV29-1 and TRBJ1-2, reads SAVISQKPSRDICQRGTSLTIQCQVDSQVTMMFWYRQQPGQSLTLIATANQGSEATYESGFVIDKFPISRPNLTFSTLTVSNMSPEDSSIYLCSVEVPQAAYYGYTFGSGTRLTVV.

This clonotype occurred once. This chain links TRBV6-4 with TRBJ1-4; tentative D call: TRBD1 (5 bases). Germline CDR1 MRHNA, CDR2 SNTAGT. The V and J ends lost 2 bases and 10 bases respectively, with 5 bases between them. The CDR3 contains 11 residues. The CDR3 here is CASSDGTKLFF. CDR3 bases: TGTGCCAGCAGTGACGGGACAAAACTGTTTTTT.

The chain has TRBV19 and TRBJ1-2; no firm D call. Trimming took off 8 bases at V and 3 bases at J, with 13 bases between the two ends. There are 13 residues in the CDR3. Per the germline V gene, CDR1 is LNHDA and CDR2 is SQIVND (reference sequence). The CDR3 sequence is CASCADNHYGYTF. DNA of the CDR3: TGTGCCAGTTGCGCAGACAATCACTATGGCTACACCTTC.

V is TRBV11-2 and J is TRBJ1-1; D not resolved. The length of the CDR3 is 13 residues. Germline assignment: CDR1 SGHAT and CDR2 FQNNGV. V lost 2 bases to trimming and J lost 5 bases, with 9 bases between them. CDR3 protein: CASSLIRKTEAFF. In nucleotides, the CDR3 is TGTGCCAGCAGCTTAATTCGGAAGACTGAAGCTTTCTTT.

The chain combines TRBV6-6 with TRBJ2-7; a weak D match, TRBD2 (6 bases). CDR1 MNHNY and CDR2 SVGAGI come from the germline V gene (reference sequence). V lost 8 bases, J lost 3 bases, and 14 bases lay in between. The CDR3 contains 13 residues. The CDR3 coding sequence is TGTGCCAGCGGATACCCGGGGGTCTACGAGCAGTACTTC. This translates into CASGYPGVYEQYF.

The chain links TRBV20-1 to TRBJ1-2; D is undetermined. This CDR3 contains 9 residues. Trimming took off 3 bases at V and 8 bases at J, with 4 bases between the two ends. Per the germline V gene, CDR1 is DFQATT and CDR2 is SNEGSKA (reference sequence). The CDR3 reads CSASPGYTF. CDR3 DNA: TGCAGTGCTAGTCCCGGCTACACCTTC.

V usage is TRBV7-2 and J usage is TRBJ2-7; 11 bases are shared with TRBD1. This CDR3 region has 18 residues. From germline, CDR1 is SGHTA and CDR2 FQGNSA. V lost 1 base, J lost 3 bases, and 11 bases stayed unmatched. The CDR3 nucleotides are TGTGCCAGCAGCTTAGGTAGCGGGGACAGGGGGGCCGACTACGAGCAGTACTTC. Translated: CASSLGSGDRGADYEQYF.

The chain carries TRBV28 and TRBJ1-2; 9 bases agree with TRBD1. V lost 4 bases and J lost 1; bases outside the gene matches: 13. The CDR3 is made up of 18 amino acids. Looked up from germline, CDR1 is MDHEN and CDR2 is SYDVKM. CDR3 nucleotide sequence: TGTGCCAGCAGTTCAGCCTCCGGGACAGGGCTGCTTAACTATGGCTACACCTTC. Translating gives CASSSASGTGLLNYGYTF.

The rearrangement links TRBV28 to TRBJ2-1; 7 bases fit TRBD2. This CDR3 comprises 15 residues. The ends lost 7 bases at V and 0 bases at J; junction bases unmatched: 6. Per germline, CDR1 MDHEN and CDR2 SYDVKM. In nucleotides, the CDR3 is TGTGCCAGCAATATGGGCGGGAGCTCCTACAATGAGCAGTTCTTC. As protein: CASNMGGSSYNEQFF.

This clonotype showed up just once. V usage is TRBV19 and J usage is TRBJ2-3; TRBD2 might be the D (6 bases). The germline V and J ends were trimmed by 9 bases and 2 bases, with 12 bases remaining between them. CDR1 is LNHDA, CDR2 SQIVND, per germline (reference sequence). This CDR3 comprises 13 residues. CDR3 in amino acids: CASRGSFTDTQYF. The CDR3 nucleotides read TGTGCCAGCCGGGGGTCCTTCACAGATACGCAGTATTTT. Using reference TRBV19 and TRBJ2-3 for the parts outside the CDR3, the full variable domain is DGGITQSPKYLFRKEGQNVTLSCEQNLNHDAMYWYRQDPGQGLRLIYYSQIVNDFQKGDIAEGYSVSREKKESFPLTVTSAQKNPTAFYLCASRGSFTDTQYFGPGTRLTVL.

The V gene is TRBV5-1, the J gene TRBJ2-2; D not resolved. Per the germline V gene, CDR1 is SGHRS and CDR2 is YFSETQ. CDR3 length: 16 amino acids. Between the trimmed V and J ends, which lost 2 bases and 2 bases, there was a span of 13 bases. The CDR3 reads CASSLGGTVNTGELFF. Here the CDR3 DNA reads TGCGCCAGCAGCTTAGGCGGTACAGTTAACACCGGGGAGCTGTTTTTT. The whole variable domain, filled in from reference TRBV5-1 and TRBJ2-2, reads KAGVTQTPRYLIKTRGQQVTLSCSPISGHRSVSWYQQTPGQGLQFLFEYFSETQRNKGNFPGRFSGRQFSNSRSEMNVSTLELGDSALYLCASSLGGTVNTGELFFGEGSRLTVL.

The chain has TRBV7-2 and TRBJ2-2; D remains ambiguous. CDR3 length equals 13 residues. Trimming took off 3 bases at V and 2 bases at J, with 4 bases between the two ends. The germline V gene has CDR1 SGHTA and CDR2 FQGNSA. The CDR3 DNA reads TGTGCCAGCAGCTTTATCAACACCGGGGAGCTGTTTTTT. Its translation is CASSFINTGELFF. Based on the CDR3 plus reference TRBV7-2 and TRBJ2-2, the full variable domain is GAGVSQSPSNKVTEKGKDVELRCDPISGHTALYWYRQSLGQGLEFLIYFQGNSAPDKSGLPSDRFSAERTGGSVSTLTIQRTQQEDSAVYLCASSFINTGELFFGEGSRLTVL.

This chain joins TRBV14 and TRBJ1-2, with D perhaps matching TRBD1 (6 bases). The germline V and J ends were trimmed by 4 bases and 2 bases, with 14 bases remaining between them. The germline CDR1 and CDR2 sequences are SGHDN and FVKESK. This CDR3 spans 15 amino acids. The chain's CDR3 is CASSLQSGHNYGYTF. CDR3 nucleotide sequence: TGTGCCAGCAGCCTACAATCGGGACACAACTATGGCTACACCTTC.

This chain connects TRBV12-3 or TRBV12-4 to TRBJ2-7, with 10 bases identical to TRBD1. V lost 5 bases and J lost 7; bases outside the gene matches: 5. The CDR3 is made up of 13 amino acids. The CDR3 is CASSMTGGGEQYF. The CDR3 DNA sequence: TGTGCCAGCAGTATGACAGGGGGCGGGGAGCAGTACTTC.

The chain is built from TRBV18 and TRBJ2-7, with no clear D. V shed 3 bases and J shed 1 base, with 7 bases lying between them. CDR3 length: 13 amino acids. CDR1 and CDR2 (germline): KGHSH, LQKENI. CDR3 amino acids: CASSPWDSYEQYF. In nucleotides, the CDR3 is TGTGCCAGCTCACCCTGGGATTCCTACGAGCAGTACTTC.

V usage is TRBV7-2 and J usage is TRBJ2-3, with D perhaps TRBD2 (6 bases). V lost 2 bases and J 2 bases, leaving 14 bases between the germline ends. From germline, CDR1 is SGHTA and CDR2 FQGNSA. The CDR3 contains 16 residues. This CDR3 is CASSLSASVNTDTQYF. For the CDR3, the DNA is TGTGCCAGCAGCTTATCGGCTAGCGTGAACACAGATACGCAGTATTTT.

This chain uses TRBV7-8 with TRBJ1-4; D unclear. Germline V lookup: CDR1 SGHVS, CDR2 FQNEAQ. Trimming took 5 bases from V and 7 from J, leaving 14 bases between them. This CDR3 spans 14 amino acids. The CDR3 loop is CASSLHFPSEKLFF. In nucleotides, the CDR3 is TGTGCCAGCAGCCTACACTTCCCATCTGAAAAACTGTTTTTT.

This chain joins TRBV20-1 and TRBJ1-1; a weak D match, TRBD1 (6 bases). Germline V gene sequence: CDR1 DFQATT, CDR2 SNEGSKA (reference sequence). Trimming shortened V by 3 bases and J by 4 bases, and 18 bases separated the two germline ends. The CDR3 is 15 amino acids. The CDR3 nucleotides are TGCAGTGCTAGTGAATCCAGGGGTCAGGGCACTGAAGCTTTCTTT. As protein: CSASESRGQGTEAFF.

The chain combines TRBV20-1 with TRBJ2-7; 8 nucleotides match TRBD1. This CDR3 region has 13 residues. V was clipped by 7 bases and J by 4 bases; unmatched bases: 9. Germline CDR1 is DFQATT and CDR2 is SNEGSKA (reference sequence). CDR3 coding DNA: TGCAGTGTGACCGGGACAGGAACGTACGAGCAGTACTTC. Its protein is CSVTGTGTYEQYF.

CDR3 nucleotide sequence: TGCGCCAGCAGCTTGGAGCAGGGGTACGAGCAGTACTTC. Translated, it gives CASSLEQGYEQYF. This chain joins TRBV5-1 and TRBJ2-7; a possible D gene is TRBD1 (6 bases). Trimming stripped 0 bases from V and 4 bases from J, with 8 bases between. This CDR3 has 13 amino acids. Looked up from germline, CDR1 is SGHRS and CDR2 is YFSETQ. Filled out from reference TRBV5-1 and TRBJ2-7, the complete variable domain reads KAGVTQTPRYLIKTRGQQVTLSCSPISGHRSVSWYQQTPGQGLQFLFEYFSETQRNKGNFPGRFSGRQFSNSRSEMNVSTLELGDSALYLCASSLEQGYEQYFGPGTRLTVT.

The chain is built from TRBV20-1 and TRBJ1-1; D ambiguous. V was clipped by 3 bases and J by 1 base, with 9 bases between them. The CDR3 is 13 amino acids. Germline CDR1 is DFQATT and CDR2 is SNEGSKA (reference sequence). CDR3 region: CSASRAQNTEAFF. The CDR3 nucleotides read TGCAGTGCTAGTCGGGCCCAGAACACTGAAGCTTTCTTT.

This chain links TRBV11-1 with TRBJ2-7, with 8 bases that match TRBD2. V lost 6 bases, J lost 6 bases, and 13 bases stayed unmatched. CDR1 is SGHAT, CDR2 FQDESV, per germline (reference sequence). This CDR3 has 15 residues. This CDR3 is CASSYLAGASIEQYF. DNA for the CDR3: TGTGCCAGCAGTTATCTAGCGGGCGCGAGTATCGAGCAGTACTTC. Complete variable domain (other parts from reference TRBV11-1 and TRBJ2-7): EAEVAQSPRYKITEKSQAVAFWCDPISGHATLYWYRQILGQGPELLVQFQDESVVDDSQLPKDRFSAERLKGVDSTLKIQPAELGDSAMYLCASSYLAGASIEQYFGPGTRLTVT.